This T cell receptor (beta chain) was sequenced during a study of T cells in narcolepsy. Turning to the study itself: Donors had narcolepsy type 1 or type 2, or were healthy controls. Notes on the study in general: Autoreactive HCRT-specific and TRIB2-specific clonotypes were marked in same-patient CSF-versus-blood CD4+ comparisons. Healthy controls reportedly lacked the autoreactive clonotypes serially found in patients' blood.

V dropped 0 bases and J dropped 1 base, with 10 bases sitting between them. The CDR3 consists of 15 residues. The V gene's germline CDR1 is SGHRS and CDR2 YFSETQ. Remarks on this clone: Its cognate antigen is unknown.

Measured with immunoSEQ multiplex PCR; TCRdb has only the in-frame clones, and not every one. This table holds 37,000 or so clones, under 85% found once. Specimen: CD45RA- memory CD4+ T cells from PBMCs. This TCR derives from a human donor with narcolepsy. V is TRBV5-1 and J is TRBJ1-1; D not certain. The CDR3 sequence is CASSLGLGGNTEAFF. The CDR3, as DNA: TGCGCCAGCAGCTTGGGATTGGGAGGGAACACTGAAGCTTTCTTT.